Listed below are T cell receptor beta chains from one sample, sequenced in a study of blood T cell repertoires in COVID-19. Assay: immunoSEQ multiplex PCR; the TCRdb copy retains only in-frame clones and omits some. This sample carries approximately 250,000 clones, around 88% of them seen once, and the ten largest clones take 0.95% to 1.5%. What was sequenced was PBMCs or T cells enriched from blood (not recorded which). These receptors came from a woman in her thirties or forties with acute COVID-19. Both conserved end residues are part of each CDR3. Each record gives: J gene, D gene, V gene, clone size, CDR3 DNA, CDR3 protein. D genes are given only for firm matches. Part of the rows lack a size; the others show once, few, many or a class for expanded clones.

J: TRBJ2-5
D: TRBD1
V: TRBV11-2
size: -
DNA: TGTGCCAGCAGCCCGGGGGACAGGGCAGAGGAGACCCAGTACTTC
CDR3: CASSPGDRAEETQYF

J: TRBJ2-1
D: -
V: TRBV12-3/TRBV12-4
size: -
DNA: TGTGCCAGCAGCTATGACAGGAATGAGCAGTTCTTC
CDR3: CASSYDRNEQFF

J: TRBJ1-4
D: -
V: TRBV12-1
size: -
DNA: TGTGCCAGCAGCCCAAACGTGGGGCAGGGGGATGAAAAACTGTTTTTT
CDR3: CASSPNVGQGDEKLFF

J: TRBJ1-6
D: TRBD1
V: TRBV27
size: once
DNA: TGTGCCAGCAGGACAGGGGGGAATTCACCCCTCCACTTT
CDR3: CASRTGGNSPLHF

J: TRBJ2-1
D: -
V: TRBV9
size: few
DNA: TGTGCCAGCAGCGTAGCGGGAGAAGCTTACAATGAGCAGTTCTTC
CDR3: CASSVAGEAYNEQFF

J: TRBJ2-2
D: -
V: TRBV2
size: -
DNA: TGTGCCAGCACCCCACTAGCCATCGGGGAGCTGTTTTTT
CDR3: CASTPLAIGELFF

J: TRBJ1-1
D: -
V: TRBV19
size: -
DNA: TGTGCCAGTAGTATAGATCGGAGACTTACGAACACTGAAGCTTTCTTT
CDR3: CASSIDRRLTNTEAFF

J: TRBJ1-6
D: -
V: TRBV7-9
size: -
DNA: TGTGCCAGCAGCTTACGGACAGTTGATTCACCCCTCCACTTT
CDR3: CASSLRTVDSPLHF

J: TRBJ2-1
D: -
V: TRBV7-9
size: -
DNA: TGTGCCAGCAGCCGGTGTTGGGCAGAGTGCACTGAGCAGTTCTTC
CDR3: CASSRCWAECTEQFF

J: TRBJ1-2
D: -
V: TRBV29-1
size: once
DNA: TGCAGCGCCAGGACAGAAGCTAACTATGGCTACACCTTC
CDR3: CSARTEANYGYTF

J: TRBJ1-1
D: -
V: TRBV30
size: -
DNA: TGTGCCTGGAGTGTCCTGGGCCCTACTGAAGCTTTCTTT
CDR3: CAWSVLGPTEAFF

J: TRBJ1-4
D: -
V: TRBV25-1
size: -
DNA: TGTGCCAGCAGTGAATACAGGGGCCGTAAAGGGAGTAATGAAAAACTGTTTTTT
CDR3: CASSEYRGRKGSNEKLFF

J: TRBJ2-7
D: TRBD1
V: TRBV19
size: few
DNA: TGTGCCAGTAGTGAGACAGGGGGCTTCGAGCAGTACTTC
CDR3: CASSETGGFEQYF

J: TRBJ1-3
D: TRBD1
V: TRBV10-1
size: -
DNA: TGCGCCAGCAGGCCAGACAGGGCCTCTGGAAACACCATATATTTT
CDR3: CASRPDRASGNTIYF

J: TRBJ1-1
D: TRBD1
V: TRBV2
size: medium-sized
DNA: TGTGCCAGCAGGGACAGGTTGAACACTGAAGCTTTCTTT
CDR3: CASRDRLNTEAFF

J: TRBJ1-5
D: -
V: TRBV6-1
size: -
DNA: TGTGCCAGCAGTGAAACGGCGGGAACCCCGGCCCAGCATTTT
CDR3: CASSETAGTPAQHF

J: TRBJ1-4
D: -
V: TRBV7-7
size: -
DNA: TGTGCTAGCAGCCGTAATGAAAAACTGTTTTTT
CDR3: CASSRNEKLFF

J: TRBJ2-1
D: -
V: TRBV7-2
size: -
DNA: TGTGCCAGCAGCCCCCTTGGGGGGGCGGGTGAGCAGTTCTTC
CDR3: CASSPLGGAGEQFF

J: TRBJ1-1
D: TRBD1
V: TRBV10-2
size: -
DNA: TGCGCCAGCAGCTTCGGGACAGCCGACACTGAAGCTTTCTTT
CDR3: CASSFGTADTEAFF

J: TRBJ1-1
D: -
V: TRBV2
size: -
DNA: TGTGCCACCACTGGAGAGGACACTGAAGCTTTCTTT
CDR3: CATTGEDTEAFF

J: TRBJ1-4
D: -
V: TRBV3-1/TRBV3-2
size: -
DNA: TGTGCCAGCAGCCAGGGGGCGGCTGGCAATGAAAAACTGTTTTTT
CDR3: CASSQGAAGNEKLFF

J: TRBJ2-3
D: -
V: TRBV9
size: -
DNA: TGTGCCAGCAGCGGAGGGGGGGGAGGCCCCACAGATACGCAGTATTTT
CDR3: CASSGGGGGPTDTQYF

J: TRBJ2-3
D: TRBD2
V: TRBV11-2
size: -
DNA: TGTGCCAGCAGCCGAGGGGCTAGCGGGAGGGATACGCAGTATTTT
CDR3: CASSRGASGRDTQYF

J: TRBJ2-3
D: TRBD2
V: TRBV5-4
size: -
DNA: TGTGCCAGCAGCGCACTAGCGGGGGGGTTGGGAGATACGCAGTATTTT
CDR3: CASSALAGGLGDTQYF

J: TRBJ2-7
D: -
V: TRBV10-3
size: -
DNA: TGTGCCATCAGTGAGTCTGGAGAGGGCTACGAGCAGTACTTC
CDR3: CAISESGEGYEQYF

J: TRBJ2-2
D: TRBD2
V: TRBV11-3
size: -
DNA: TGTGCCAGCAGCTTAGCGGGCGGGAGTTCTGCGAACACCGGGGAGCTGTTTTTT
CDR3: CASSLAGGSSANTGELFF

J: TRBJ1-6
D: -
V: TRBV28
size: -
DNA: TGTGCCAGCAGTATTACAACACAAACGGGTTCACCCCTCCACTTT
CDR3: CASSITTQTGSPLHF